This TCR beta chain was identified during a study of T cell responses to AZD1222 COVID-19 vaccine. Study results and caveats: At study baseline, merely five or six AZD1222 recipients were seropositive. Donors were largely white British and mainly female; clonal diversity was possibly underestimated. Vaccination with two AZD1222 doses was followed by a rise in Spike-specific TCR breadth and depth.

Generated by immunoSEQ multiplex PCR, the TCRdb table keeps only in-frame clones and is missing some. The sample shows under 200,000 clones, approximately 90% of them seen only once. Second-dose schedules of about 4 or about 12 weeks were combined. Notes on this clone: The target antigen is unknown.

This CDR3 spans 17 amino acids. The gene calls are TRBV21-1 and TRBJ1-2. TRBV21-1 is marked as a pseudogene. This clonotype originated in an adult who received the AZD1222 COVID-19 vaccine. The sample was peripheral blood, taken 28 days after the second AZD1222 dose. The CDR3 region is CASSKGRGGHQLYGYTF. Here the CDR3 DNA reads TGTGCCAGCAGCAAAGGTCGAGGAGGACACCAACTTTATGGCTACACCTTC.